The rows below give T cell receptor beta chains drawn from one sample of a study of response to subunit inactivated influenza vaccine. MiXCR, applied by TCRdb to the RT-PCR reads, yields one record per CDR3 protein. The data hold 400,000 to 650,000 distinct CDR3 sequences, with approximately 6.9% observed a single time. The input for sequencing was PBMCs from blood, taken less than 30 months after vaccination. The receptor source for this set is a man in his fifties or sixties who received an inactivated influenza vaccine. Each CDR3 is given with its conserved first and last residue. D genes are given only for firm matches. Where a row states a size, it is once, few, many or the class of an expanded clone; other rows omit it.

TRBD1,TRBV5-1,TRBJ1-1,many,TGCGCCAGCAGCATCGGGACAGGGCGGTTTACTGAAGCTTTCTTT,CASSIGTGRFTEAFF
TRBD1,TRBV5-5,TRBJ1-2,NA,TGTGCCAGCGGGAGCGAACGCGGGACAGTAGTCTATGGCTACACCTTC,CASGSERGTVVYGYTF
NA,TRBV7-2,TRBJ1-1,NA,TGTGCCAGCAGCTTTTCGACAGTAGAGACTGAAGCTTTCTTT,CASSFSTVETEAFF
TRBD2,TRBV6-5,TRBJ2-5,few,TGTGCCAGCAGTTACACGGGACTAGCGGGGGGTCAGACCCAGTACTTC,CASSYTGLAGGQTQYF
TRBD2,TRBV9,TRBJ2-3,few,TGTGCCAGCAGCGTGACTAGCAGCACAGATACGCAGTATTTT,CASSVTSSTDTQYF
TRBD1,TRBV5-1,TRBJ1-1,many,TGCGCCAGCAGCCAGGGACAGCCGAACACTGAAGCTTTCTTT,CASSQGQPNTEAFF
NA,TRBV9,TRBJ2-3,NA,TGTGCCAGCAGCGTAGCGCCGCGGGATGGAGATACGCAGTATTTT,CASSVAPRDGDTQYF
TRBD2,TRBV6-4,TRBJ2-2,NA,TGTGCCAGCAGTACCACCGTACGGACTAGCGGGAGGAGCAGGGACACCGGGGAGCTGTTTTTT,CASSTTVRTSGRSRDTGELFF
NA,TRBV12-3/TRBV12-4,TRBJ2-6,NA,TGTGCCAGCAGTTTTAGCCACGACAGGTCAAGCTCTGGGGCCAACGTCCTGACTTTC,CASSFSHDRSSSGANVLTF
TRBD2,TRBV12-3/TRBV12-4,TRBJ2-7,NA,TGTGCCAGCAGAACGCGGGGGGACTCCTACGAGCAGTACTTC,CASRTRGDSYEQYF
NA,TRBV20-1,TRBJ1-1,many,TGCAGTGCCCATTTGCCCCCGGGGAACACTGAAGCTTTCTTT,CSAHLPPGNTEAFF
TRBD1,TRBV4-3,TRBJ2-5,many,TGCGCCAGCAGCCCTACAGGGGGCGGAGAGACCCAGTACTTC,CASSPTGGGETQYF
TRBD2,TRBV20-1,TRBJ2-7,few,TGCAGTGCTAGAGATGGCGGCGGGGGGTACGAGCAGTACTTC,CSARDGGGGYEQYF
TRBD2,TRBV2,TRBJ2-7,medium-sized,TGTGCCAGCAGCCGGGACTACACCTACGAGCAGTACTTC,CASSRDYTYEQYF
NA,TRBV20-1,TRBJ2-6,NA,TGCAGTGCTCCGGACGCCCGCTCTGGGGCCAACGTCCTGACTTTC,CSAPDARSGANVLTF
TRBD2,TRBV20-1,TRBJ2-1,NA,TGCAGTGCTTTGGGACTAGCGGGAGCCAACCTCGGTGACAATGAGCAGTTCTTC,CSALGLAGANLGDNEQFF
NA,TRBV11-3,TRBJ1-6,many,TGTGCCAGCAGCTTAGGCCCTAATTCACCCCTCCACTTT,CASSLGPNSPLHF
NA,TRBV5-6,TRBJ2-6,NA,TGTGCCAGCAGCTCACAGGGTCCTGGGGCCAACGTCCTGACTTTC,CASSSQGPGANVLTF
TRBD1,TRBV5-1,TRBJ1-2,many,TGCGCCAGCGGCCCCACAGGGGGCCTTGGCTACACCTTC,CASGPTGGLGYTF
NA,TRBV7-9,TRBJ2-7,few,TGTGCCAGCAGCTTAGGCCAGTACTCCTACGAGCAGTACTTC,CASSLGQYSYEQYF
TRBD1,TRBV12-3/TRBV12-4,TRBJ1-6,NA,TGTGCCTGCAGTCCAGACAGGGCATTAAATTATAATTCACCCCTCCACTTT,CACSPDRALNYNSPLHF
NA,TRBV25-1,TRBJ2-2,NA,TGTGCCAGCAGTCCAGGACAGTTCCTCGGGGAGCTGTTTTTT,CASSPGQFLGELFF
TRBD1,TRBV12-3/TRBV12-4,TRBJ2-1,few,TGTGCCAGCAGTTACAGGGGAAGCGCCTACAATGAGCAGTTCTTC,CASSYRGSAYNEQFF
TRBD1,TRBV7-9,TRBJ2-1,few,TGTGCCAGCAGCCCGAGGGACAGTTCCCTATACAATGAGCAGTTCTTC,CASSPRDSSLYNEQFF
NA,TRBV7-2,TRBJ2-1,many,TGTGCCAGCAGCCTCAGTAATACAGGATCCCAGCAGTTCTTC,CASSLSNTGSQQFF
TRBD1,TRBV20-1,TRBJ2-5,NA,TGCAGTGCTAGTACGACAGGGGCGGGCATAGAGACCCAGTACTTC,CSASTTGAGIETQYF
TRBD2,TRBV4-3,TRBJ2-2,NA,TGCGCCAGCAGCCAACTAGCGGGGGCGAACACCGGGGAGCTGTTTTTT,CASSQLAGANTGELFF
TRBD1,TRBV11-2,TRBJ1-1,NA,TGTGCCAGCAGCAACCGGGCAGGGGGCACTGAAGCTTTCTTT,CASSNRAGGTEAFF
NA,TRBV18,TRBJ1-1,many,TGTGCCAGCTCACCGTCTACCCTCGGACGCCTGAACACTGAAGCTTTCTTT,CASSPSTLGRLNTEAFF
TRBD1,TRBV5-1,TRBJ1-2,NA,TGCGCCAGCAGCTCCGGACAGGGCCACTATGGCTACACCTTC,CASSSGQGHYGYTF
TRBD1,TRBV6-5,TRBJ1-4,NA,TGTGCCAGCAGTCAATCGACAGGGACTAATGAAAAACTGTTTTTT,CASSQSTGTNEKLFF
TRBD1,TRBV6-1,TRBJ2-2,many,TGTGCCAGTAAAATACAGGGGGCGGTCACCGGGGAGCTGTTTTTT,CASKIQGAVTGELFF
NA,TRBV24-1,TRBJ2-1,many,TGTGCCACCAGTGATATGACGCGGACAGCCCTGTGGGAGCAGTTCTTC,CATSDMTRTALWEQFF
NA,TRBV20-1,TRBJ2-3,NA,TGCAGTGCTAGGAACGCCCCGGGATCCCACCCAGATACGCAGTATTTT,CSARNAPGSHPDTQYF
TRBD2,TRBV6-1,TRBJ2-2,few,TGTGCCAGCAGGGGGACTAGCGGGATGAACACCGGGGAGCTGTTTTTT,CASRGTSGMNTGELFF
TRBD1,TRBV5-1,TRBJ2-3,NA,TGCGCCAGCACCGGGGGACAGGGACCAGATACGCAGTATTTT,CASTGGQGPDTQYF
NA,TRBV3-1,TRBJ2-5,NA,TGTGCCAGCAGCCAAGGAGGTAAACGGACTAAATGGTACCAAGAGACCCAGTACTTC,CASSQGGKRTKWYQETQYF
TRBD1,TRBV12-3/TRBV12-4,TRBJ2-7,few,TGTGCCAGCAGTAAGGGGACAGGGGGCCCCGAGCAGTACTTC,CASSKGTGGPEQYF
NA,TRBV9,TRBJ1-5,NA,TGTGCCAGCAGCGTAGGGGCTCAGGTAAATAGCAATCAGCCCCAGCATTTT,CASSVGAQVNSNQPQHF
NA,TRBV3-1,TRBJ1-1,few,TGTGCCAGCAGTCCGAAACGCTACAAGTGGAACACTGAAGCTTTCTTT,CASSPKRYKWNTEAFF
NA,TRBV7-2,TRBJ2-3,few,TGTGCCAGCAGCTTAGTGTGGGGAGATACGCAGTATTTT,CASSLVWGDTQYF
TRBD1,TRBV6-1,TRBJ2-3,NA,TGTGCCAGCAGCTTCCGGGACAGGGGCGCAGATACGCAGTATTTT,CASSFRDRGADTQYF
NA,TRBV7-2,TRBJ2-5,many,TGTGCCAGCAGCGTAATGCTCTACCAAGAGACCCAGTACTTC,CASSVMLYQETQYF
NA,TRBV11-2,TRBJ2-2,NA,TGTGCCAGCAGCTCCAATCGAATCAGGCAGGGAAACACCGGGGAGCTGTTTTTT,CASSSNRIRQGNTGELFF
NA,TRBV4-2,TRBJ2-5,few,TGTGCCAGCAGCCAAGATCAGTCGGAGACCCAGTACTTC,CASSQDQSETQYF